This TCR beta chain is drawn from a study of T cells of healthy individuals. This clonotype came up many times. Germline V lookup: CDR1 MNHEY, CDR2 SVGAGI. The CDR3 contains 15 residues. The V and J ends lost 6 bases and 1 base respectively, with 15 bases between them. TCRdb ran MiXCR on the 5' RACE reads and lists one entry per CDR3 protein. In the table there are 65,000 to 95,000 distinct CDR3 sequences, roughly 5% of which are singletons. V and J are TRBV6-5 and TRBJ2-5, with TRBD2 as a possible D gene (7 bases). The sequence was collected from a female donor in good health. CDR3 amino acids: CASSAGEGGQETQYF. The CDR3, as DNA: TGTGCCAGCAGCGCGGGAGAAGGGGGCCAAGAGACCCAGTACTTC.